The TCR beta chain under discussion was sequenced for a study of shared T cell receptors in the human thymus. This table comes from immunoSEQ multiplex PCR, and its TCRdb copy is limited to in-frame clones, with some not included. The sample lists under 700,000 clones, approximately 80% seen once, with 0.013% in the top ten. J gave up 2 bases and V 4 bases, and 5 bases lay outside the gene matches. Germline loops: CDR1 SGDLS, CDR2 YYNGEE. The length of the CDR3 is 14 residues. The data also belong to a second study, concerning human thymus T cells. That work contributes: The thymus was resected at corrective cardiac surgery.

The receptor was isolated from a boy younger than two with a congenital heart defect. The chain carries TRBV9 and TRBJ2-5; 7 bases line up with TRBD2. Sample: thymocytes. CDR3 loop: CASSPLAEQETQYF. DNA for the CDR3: TGTGCCAGCAGCCCTCTAGCGGAACAAGAGACCCAGTACTTC.